The entry that follows covers one T cell receptor beta chain sequence. This sample was included in a study of blood T cell repertoires in COVID-19. As originally analysed: Estimated nucleated cell counts came from reference gene primer amplification. The protocol was immunoSEQ multiplex PCR, while the TCRdb copy is restricted to in-frame clones and leaves out a portion. The D gene and trimming were derived from the DNA, and the V and J assignments and clone size from that table. The sample has around 200,000 clones; 83% are singletons. CDR3 length: 16 amino acids. CDR1 KGHDR and CDR2 SFDVKD come from the germline V gene. The V and J ends lost 4 bases and 6 bases respectively, with 18 bases between them.

This TCR was recovered from a woman aged 40 to 55 with active or convalescent COVID-19. Sequences were obtained from peripheral blood. The chain links TRBV24-1 to TRBJ2-1; maybe TRBD1 (5 bases). The CDR3 DNA is TGTGCCACCAGTGACCCGGACAAGCCGCCTATCAATGAGCAGTTCTTC. Amino acid sequence: CATSDPDKPPINEQFF.